Sequencing of this T cell receptor beta chain was carried out in a study of shared clonotypes between healthy human individuals. Sequencing was performed with immunoSEQ multiplex PCR; in TCRdb, only in-frame clones are kept and a portion is missing. The data show 2 million to 2.5 million clones, 85% to 95% seen once. Trimming removed 2 bases at V and 4 bases at J, with 14 bases between. Germline assignment: CDR1 MDHEN and CDR2 SYDVKM. CDR3 size: 15 residues. The receptor was derived from a young man in good health. Some clones in this sample may be carry-over from other donors' samples. The rearrangement uses TRBV28 and TRBJ1-2; no clear D gene. Sequencing input: naive CD4+ T cells from PBMCs. Subset reported: CD45RA+ positively selected. The chain's CDR3 is CASSLGGPRGYGYTF. The CDR3 coding sequence is TGTGCCAGCAGTTTAGGAGGCCCCCGAGGCTATGGCTACACCTTC.